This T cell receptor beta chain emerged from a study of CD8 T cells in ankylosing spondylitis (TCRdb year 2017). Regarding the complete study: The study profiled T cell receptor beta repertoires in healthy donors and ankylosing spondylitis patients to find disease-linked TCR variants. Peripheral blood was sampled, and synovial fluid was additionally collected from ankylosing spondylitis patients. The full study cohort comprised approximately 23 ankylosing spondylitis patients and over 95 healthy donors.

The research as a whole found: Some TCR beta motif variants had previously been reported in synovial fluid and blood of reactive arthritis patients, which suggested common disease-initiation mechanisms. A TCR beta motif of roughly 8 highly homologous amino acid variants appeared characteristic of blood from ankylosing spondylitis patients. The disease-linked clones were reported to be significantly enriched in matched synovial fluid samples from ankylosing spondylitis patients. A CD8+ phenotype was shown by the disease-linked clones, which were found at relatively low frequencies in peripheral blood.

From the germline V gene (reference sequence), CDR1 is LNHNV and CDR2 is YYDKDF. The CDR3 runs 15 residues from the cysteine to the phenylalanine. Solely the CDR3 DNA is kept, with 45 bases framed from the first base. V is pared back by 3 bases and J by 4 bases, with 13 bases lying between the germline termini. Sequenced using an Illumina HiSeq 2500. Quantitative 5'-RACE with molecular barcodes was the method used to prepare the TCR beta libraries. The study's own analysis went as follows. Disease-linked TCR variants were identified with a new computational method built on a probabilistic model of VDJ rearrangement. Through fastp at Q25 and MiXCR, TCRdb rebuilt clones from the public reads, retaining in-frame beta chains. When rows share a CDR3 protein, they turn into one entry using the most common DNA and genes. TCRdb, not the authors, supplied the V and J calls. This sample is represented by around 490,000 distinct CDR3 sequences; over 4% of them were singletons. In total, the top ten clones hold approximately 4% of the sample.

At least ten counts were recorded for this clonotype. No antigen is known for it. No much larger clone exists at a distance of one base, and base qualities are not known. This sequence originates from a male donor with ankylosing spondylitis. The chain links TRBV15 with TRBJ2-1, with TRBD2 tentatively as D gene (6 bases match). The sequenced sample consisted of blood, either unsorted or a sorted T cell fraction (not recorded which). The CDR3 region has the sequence CATSRRTGTYNEQFF. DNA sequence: TGTGCCACCAGCAGGAGGACGGGGACTTACAATGAGCAGTTCTTC.